This T cell receptor beta chain was observed in a study of identical twins. Regarding this clonotype: Antigen specificity is unknown.

Every one of the donors was a healthy Caucasian. Overall study findings and caveats: Partly confounded zero-insertion analyses could result from invariant MAIT and iNKT cells. Some out-of-frame alpha sequences were shared by twins, and these showed excess low generation probability.

Germline V CDR1 and CDR2: SGHRS, YFSETQ. The CDR3 extends over 13 amino acids. The germline V and J ends were trimmed by 5 bases and 4 bases, with 12 bases remaining between them. The authors used template switching to add a universal primer site and gave cDNA unique molecular identifiers. TCRdb re-derived calls from the 5' RACE reads in MiXCR, one entry per CDR3 protein. The sample holds 500,000 or so distinct CDR3 sequences, around an eighth seen once. The same data also went into a second study, on yellow fever vaccine responses in identical twins.

This chain uses TRBV5-1 with TRBJ2-5; no reliable D call. The clonotype originates from a young woman in good health. The sequenced sample was CD4+ T cells sorted from blood. The CDR3 nucleotides read TGCGCCAGCAGTTGGCAGTGGGGAGAGACCCAGTACTTC. Protein: CASSWQWGETQYF. The variable domain in full, with the rest retrieved from reference TRBV5-1 and TRBJ2-5, is KAGVTQTPRYLIKTRGQQVTLSCSPISGHRSVSWYQQTPGQGLQFLFEYFSETQRNKGNFPGRFSGRQFSNSRSEMNVSTLELGDSALYLCASSWQWGETQYFGPGTRLLVL.